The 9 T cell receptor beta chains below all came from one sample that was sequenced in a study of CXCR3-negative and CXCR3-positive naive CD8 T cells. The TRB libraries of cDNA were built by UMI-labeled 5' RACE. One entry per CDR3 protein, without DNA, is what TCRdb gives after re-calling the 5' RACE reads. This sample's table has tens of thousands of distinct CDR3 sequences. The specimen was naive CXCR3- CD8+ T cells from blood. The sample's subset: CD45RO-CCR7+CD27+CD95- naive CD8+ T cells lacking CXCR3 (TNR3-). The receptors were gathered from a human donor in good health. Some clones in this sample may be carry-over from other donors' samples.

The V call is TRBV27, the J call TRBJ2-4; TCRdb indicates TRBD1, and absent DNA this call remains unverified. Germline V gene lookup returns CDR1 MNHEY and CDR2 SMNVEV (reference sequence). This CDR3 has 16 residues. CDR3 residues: CASTSIAEGAMDIQYF.

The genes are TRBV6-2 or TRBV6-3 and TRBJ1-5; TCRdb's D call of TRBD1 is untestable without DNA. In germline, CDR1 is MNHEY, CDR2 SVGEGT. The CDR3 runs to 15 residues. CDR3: CASSYPGTGSQPQHF.

The CDR3 reads CASSLAGANGELFF. V and J are TRBV7-9 and TRBJ2-2. Germline V gene lookup returns CDR1 SEHNR and CDR2 FQNEAQ (reference sequence). The CDR3 totals 14 residues.

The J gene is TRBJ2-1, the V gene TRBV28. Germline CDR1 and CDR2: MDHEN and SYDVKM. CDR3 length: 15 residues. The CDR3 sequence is CASSFGLSSYNEQFF.

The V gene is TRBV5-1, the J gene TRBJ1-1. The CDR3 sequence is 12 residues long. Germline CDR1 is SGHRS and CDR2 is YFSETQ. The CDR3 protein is CASRKEDFQAFF.

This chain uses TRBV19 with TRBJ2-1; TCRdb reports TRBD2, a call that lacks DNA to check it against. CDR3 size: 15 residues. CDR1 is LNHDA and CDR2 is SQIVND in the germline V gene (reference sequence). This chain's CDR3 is CASNVGLAGGNEQFF.

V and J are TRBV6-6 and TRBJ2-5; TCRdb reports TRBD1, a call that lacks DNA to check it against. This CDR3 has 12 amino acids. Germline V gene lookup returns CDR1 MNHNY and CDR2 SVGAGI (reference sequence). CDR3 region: CASVDNQETQYF.

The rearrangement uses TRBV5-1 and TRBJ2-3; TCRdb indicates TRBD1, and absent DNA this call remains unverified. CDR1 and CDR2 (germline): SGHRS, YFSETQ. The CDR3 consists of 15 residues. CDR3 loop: CASSLVGGPQDTQYF.

CDR3 amino acids: CSADRAGQSNNEQFF. The chain recombines TRBV20-1 with TRBJ2-1; TCRdb indicates TRBD2, and absent DNA this call remains unverified. The CDR3 is 15 residues long. Germline loops: CDR1 DFQATT, CDR2 SNEGSKA (reference sequence).